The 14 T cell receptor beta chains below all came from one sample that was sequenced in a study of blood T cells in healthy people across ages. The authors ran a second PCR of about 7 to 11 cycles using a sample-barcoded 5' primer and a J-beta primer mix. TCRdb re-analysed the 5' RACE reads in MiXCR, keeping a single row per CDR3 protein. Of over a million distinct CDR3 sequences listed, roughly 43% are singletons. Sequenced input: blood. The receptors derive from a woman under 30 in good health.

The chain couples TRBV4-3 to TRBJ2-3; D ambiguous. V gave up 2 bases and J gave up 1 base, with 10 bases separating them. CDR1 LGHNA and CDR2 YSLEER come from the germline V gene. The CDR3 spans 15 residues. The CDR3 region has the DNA TGCGCCAGCAGCCAAAACCCCTCGGGCACAGATACGCAGTATTTT. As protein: CASSQNPSGTDTQYF.

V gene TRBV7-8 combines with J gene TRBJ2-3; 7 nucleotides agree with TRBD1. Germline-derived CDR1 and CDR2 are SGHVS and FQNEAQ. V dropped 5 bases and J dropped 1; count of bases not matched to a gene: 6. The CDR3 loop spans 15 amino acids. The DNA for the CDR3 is TGTGCCAGCAGCCCACCCGACAGGGGCACAGATACGCAGTATTTT. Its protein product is CASSPPDRGTDTQYF.

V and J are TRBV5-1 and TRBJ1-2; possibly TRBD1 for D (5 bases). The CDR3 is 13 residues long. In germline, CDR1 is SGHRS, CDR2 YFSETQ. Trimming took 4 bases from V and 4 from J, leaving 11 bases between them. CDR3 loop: CASSGGSAYGYTF. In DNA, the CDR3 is TGCGCCAGCAGCGGGGGATCGGCCTATGGCTACACCTTC. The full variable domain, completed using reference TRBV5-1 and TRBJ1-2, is KAGVTQTPRYLIKTRGQQVTLSCSPISGHRSVSWYQQTPGQGLQFLFEYFSETQRNKGNFPGRFSGRQFSNSRSEMNVSTLELGDSALYLCASSGGSAYGYTFGSGTRLTVV.

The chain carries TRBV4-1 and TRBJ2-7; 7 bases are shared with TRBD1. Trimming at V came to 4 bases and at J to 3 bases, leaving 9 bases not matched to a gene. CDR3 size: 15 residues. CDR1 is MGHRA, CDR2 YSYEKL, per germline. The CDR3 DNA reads TGCGCCAGCAGCCTCGTCCCGACAGGGATCTACGAGCAGTACTTC. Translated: CASSLVPTGIYEQYF.

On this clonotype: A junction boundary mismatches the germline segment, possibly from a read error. In nucleotides, the CDR3 is TGCGCCAGCGCCCCTGGGGCAGTTTCCTCCTATAAGTCACCCCTCCACTTT. It encodes CASAPGAVSSYKSPLHF. The gene calls are TRBV4-3 and TRBJ1-6; TRBD1 might be the D (5 bases). This CDR3 has 17 residues. The germline V gene encodes CDR1 LGHNA and CDR2 YSLEER.

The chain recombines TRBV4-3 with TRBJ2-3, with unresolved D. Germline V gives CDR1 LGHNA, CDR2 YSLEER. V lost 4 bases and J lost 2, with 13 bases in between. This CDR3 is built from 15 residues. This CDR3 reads CASSREVLVTDTQYF. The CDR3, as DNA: TGCGCCAGCAGCCGAGAGGTTCTGGTCACAGATACGCAGTATTTT.

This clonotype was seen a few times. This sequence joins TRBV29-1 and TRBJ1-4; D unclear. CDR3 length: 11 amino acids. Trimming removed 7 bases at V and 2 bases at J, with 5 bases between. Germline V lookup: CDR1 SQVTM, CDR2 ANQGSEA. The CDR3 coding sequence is TGCAGCGGGACTACTAATGAAAAACTGTTTTTT. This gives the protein CSGTTNEKLFF.

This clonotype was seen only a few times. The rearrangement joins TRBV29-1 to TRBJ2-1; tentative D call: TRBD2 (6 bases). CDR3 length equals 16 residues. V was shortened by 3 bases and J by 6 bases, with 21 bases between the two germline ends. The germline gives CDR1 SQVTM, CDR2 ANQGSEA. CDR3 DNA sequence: TGCAGCGTTGAGTCGCCGGGACTTAGGCCCCTCAATGAGCAGTTCTTC. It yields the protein CSVESPGLRPLNEQFF.

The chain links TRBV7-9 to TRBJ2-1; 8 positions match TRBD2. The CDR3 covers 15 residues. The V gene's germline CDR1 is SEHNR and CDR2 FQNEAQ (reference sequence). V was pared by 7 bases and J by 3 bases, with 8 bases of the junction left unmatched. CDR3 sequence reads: CASTKREFSYNEQFF. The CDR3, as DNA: TGTGCCAGCACGAAGCGGGAGTTTAGCTACAATGAGCAGTTCTTC.

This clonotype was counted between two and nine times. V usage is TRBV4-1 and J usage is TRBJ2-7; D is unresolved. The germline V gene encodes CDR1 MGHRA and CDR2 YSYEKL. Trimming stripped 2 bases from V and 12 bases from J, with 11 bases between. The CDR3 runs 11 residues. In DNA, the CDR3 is TGCGCCAGCAGCCAATCAACAGTTGTGTACTTC. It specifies CASSQSTVVYF.

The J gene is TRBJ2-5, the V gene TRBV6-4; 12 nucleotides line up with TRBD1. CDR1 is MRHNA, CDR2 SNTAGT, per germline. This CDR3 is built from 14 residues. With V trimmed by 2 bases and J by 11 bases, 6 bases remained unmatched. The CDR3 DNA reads TGTGCCAGCAGTGACGGGACAGGGGGCAATGAGCAGTACTTC. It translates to CASSDGTGGNEQYF.

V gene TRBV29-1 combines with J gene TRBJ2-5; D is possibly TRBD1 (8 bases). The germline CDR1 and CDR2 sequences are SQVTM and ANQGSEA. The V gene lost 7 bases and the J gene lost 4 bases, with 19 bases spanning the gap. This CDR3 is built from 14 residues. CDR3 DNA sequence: TGCAGCGCAGCGGGGAACAGGGGGAGAGAGACCCAGTACTTC. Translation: CSAAGNRGRETQYF.

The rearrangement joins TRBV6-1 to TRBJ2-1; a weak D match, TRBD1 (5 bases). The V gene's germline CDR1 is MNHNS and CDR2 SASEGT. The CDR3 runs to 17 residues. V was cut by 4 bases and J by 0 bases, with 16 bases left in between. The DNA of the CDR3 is TGTGCCAGCAGTGGCACAGGCCAAAGGAGCTCCTACAATGAGCAGTTCTTC. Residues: CASSGTGQRSSYNEQFF.

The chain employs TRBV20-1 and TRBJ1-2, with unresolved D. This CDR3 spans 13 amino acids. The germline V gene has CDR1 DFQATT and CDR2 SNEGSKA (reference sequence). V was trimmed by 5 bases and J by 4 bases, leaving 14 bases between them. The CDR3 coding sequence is TGCAGTGCTTCATCCCGGACGGTCTATGGCTACACCTTC. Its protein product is CSASSRTVYGYTF.